These T cell receptor beta chains were read from a single sample in a study of cytomegalovirus exposure and HLA in healthy donors. Generated by immunoSEQ multiplex PCR, the TCRdb table keeps only in-frame clones and is missing some. The sample has 90,000 to 150,000 clones; 77% are singletons. Sequenced sample: PBMCs. These receptors all stem from a young man in good health and CMV-seropositive. CDR3s include the opening cysteine and the closing phenylalanine or tryptophan. D genes are given only for firm matches. Clone size is stated in some rows and not others, as once, few, many or a class when expanded.

j_call d_call clone_size v_call cdr3_length cdr3_aa cdr3_nt
TRBJ2-7 - - TRBV5-4 14 CASRGVGGAEEQYF TGTGCCAGCAGAGGCGTCGGCGGGGCGGAGGAGCAGTACTTC
TRBJ2-3 TRBD1 - TRBV13 13 CASKGQSTDTQYF TGTGCCAGCAAGGGACAGAGCACAGATACGCAGTATTTT
TRBJ1-1 - - TRBV7-9 13 CASSLIPNTEAFF TGTGCCAGCAGCTTAATCCCAAACACTGAAGCTTTCTTT
TRBJ1-2 - - TRBV30 11 CAWSVRGSYTF TGTGCCTGGAGTGTCCGGGGGAGCTACACCTTC
TRBJ2-3 - few TRBV5-4 13 CASSFGYTDTQYF TGTGCCAGCAGCTTCGGGTACACAGATACGCAGTATTTT
TRBJ2-2 TRBD2 - TRBV11-1 19 CASRLGGLAGRGDTGELFF TGTGCCAGCAGGCTGGGCGGACTAGCGGGGAGAGGGGACACCGGGGAGCTGTTTTTT
TRBJ1-5 - few TRBV15 16 CATSSRTVNSNQPQHF TGTGCCACCAGCAGCCGGACAGTCAATAGCAATCAGCCCCAGCATTTT
TRBJ1-1 TRBD1 - TRBV6-6 14 CASSYLQGSGEAFF TGTGCCAGCAGCTACCTACAGGGGTCGGGTGAAGCTTTCTTT
TRBJ1-6 - few TRBV19 15 CASSPDSPLNSPLHF TGTGCCAGTAGCCCGGACAGTCCTCTCAATTCACCCCTCCACTTT
TRBJ1-2 - - TRBV27 13 CASSLSGGNGYTF TGTGCCAGCAGTTTAAGCGGGGGAAATGGCTACACCTTC
TRBJ2-5 - few TRBV21-1 16 CASSSTSGRAGETQYF TGTGCCAGCAGCAGTACTAGCGGGAGGGCCGGGGAGACCCAGTACTTC
TRBJ2-7 - - TRBV6-5 11 CASSYEGGQYF TGTGCCAGCAGTTACGAGGGAGGGCAGTACTTC
TRBJ1-2 TRBD1 - TRBV5-1 15 CASSFTGTGGRGYTF TGCGCCAGCAGCTTCACCGGGACAGGGGGTAGGGGCTACACCTTC
TRBJ1-2 TRBD1 once TRBV6-1 15 CASRLRTGSAYGYTF TGTGCCAGCAGACTTCGGACAGGCTCCGCCTATGGCTACACCTTC
TRBJ1-1 TRBD1 - TRBV29-1 14 CSVFFSDRASEAFF TGCAGCGTTTTTTTCTCCGACAGGGCTTCTGAAGCTTTCTTT